The rows below give T cell receptor beta chains drawn from one sample of a study of vaccination effects on CD4 cells after COVID-19. Data came from immunoSEQ multiplex PCR; TCRdb stores just in-frame clones and leaves some out. The sample lists 20,000 to 25,000 clones, roughly 75% occurring once. These receptors have no known antigen. The specimen was CD4+ T cells from PBMCs cultured with HCoV-NL63 spike peptides, collected before COVID-19 vaccination. The receptors stem from a human donor who received a COVID-19 vaccine. CDR3s include the opening cysteine and the closing phenylalanine or tryptophan. The D gene is left open where the match is weak. Rows may omit the clone size; those that give it use once, few, many or a size class.

CDR3 length: 14
D gene: .
clone size: .
J gene: TRBJ2-3
V gene: TRBV4-2
CDR3 protein: CASSQVQGGDTQYF
CDR3 DNA: TGTGCCAGCAGCCAGGTCCAGGGAGGTGATACGCAGTATTTT

CDR3 length: 15
D gene: TRBD1
clone size: few
J gene: TRBJ2-3
V gene: TRBV4-1
CDR3 protein: CASGPGTGNTDTQYF
CDR3 DNA: TGCGCCAGTGGTCCCGGGACAGGGAACACAGATACGCAGTATTTT

CDR3 length: 14
D gene: .
clone size: .
J gene: TRBJ1-1
V gene: TRBV29-1
CDR3 protein: CSVELGLSRTEAFF
CDR3 DNA: TGCAGCGTTGAACTTGGCCTATCCCGGACTGAAGCTTTCTTT

CDR3 length: 15
D gene: .
clone size: .
J gene: TRBJ2-5
V gene: TRBV4-3
CDR3 protein: CASSQDPGGSETQYF
CDR3 DNA: TGCGCCAGCAGCCAAGATCCCGGGGGCTCGGAGACCCAGTACTTC

CDR3 length: 15
D gene: TRBD1
clone size: once
J gene: TRBJ1-4
V gene: TRBV19
CDR3 protein: CASSIEGQGALKLFF
CDR3 DNA: TGTGCCAGTAGTATTGAGGGACAGGGGGCGTTGAAACTGTTTTTT

CDR3 length: 17
D gene: .
clone size: .
J gene: TRBJ2-7
V gene: TRBV5-6
CDR3 protein: CASSLIAGRGLSYEQYF
CDR3 DNA: TGTGCCAGCAGCTTAATTGCTGGTAGGGGACTCTCCTACGAGCAGTACTTC

CDR3 length: 14
D gene: .
clone size: .
J gene: TRBJ1-2
V gene: TRBV28
CDR3 protein: CASSLPRARYGYTF
CDR3 DNA: TGTGCCAGCAGTTTGCCCAGGGCGAGGTATGGCTACACCTTC

CDR3 length: 14
D gene: .
clone size: .
J gene: TRBJ1-2
V gene: TRBV5-5
CDR3 protein: CASSPPTGGYGYTF
CDR3 DNA: TGTGCCAGCAGCCCACCGACAGGTGGCTATGGCTACACCTTC

CDR3 length: 13
D gene: .
clone size: .
J gene: TRBJ1-1
V gene: TRBV7-8
CDR3 protein: CASSLDQNTEAFF
CDR3 DNA: TGTGCCAGCAGCCTTGATCAGAACACTGAAGCTTTCTTT

CDR3 length: 14
D gene: .
clone size: .
J gene: TRBJ1-2
V gene: TRBV2
CDR3 protein: CASSESETLYGYTF
CDR3 DNA: TGTGCCAGCAGTGAGTCCGAAACCTTATATGGCTACACCTTC

CDR3 length: 12
D gene: .
clone size: .
J gene: TRBJ1-1
V gene: TRBV2
CDR3 protein: CASSDGGTEAFF
CDR3 DNA: TGTGCCAGCAGTGACGGTGGCACTGAAGCTTTCTTT

CDR3 length: 15
D gene: TRBD1
clone size: once
J gene: TRBJ1-4
V gene: TRBV5-4
CDR3 protein: CASSWAGTGNEKLFF
CDR3 DNA: TGTGCCAGCAGCTGGGCCGGGACAGGGAATGAAAAACTGTTTTTT

CDR3 length: 13
D gene: TRBD1
clone size: .
J gene: TRBJ2-5
V gene: TRBV12-3/TRBV12-4
CDR3 protein: CASSPGTEETQYF
CDR3 DNA: TGTGCCAGCAGTCCCGGGACAGAAGAGACCCAGTACTTC

CDR3 length: 18
D gene: .
clone size: few
J gene: TRBJ2-1
V gene: TRBV27
CDR3 protein: CASGLDFPRPSSYNEQFF
CDR3 DNA: TGTGCCAGCGGCTTGGACTTTCCCCGTCCTAGCTCCTACAATGAGCAGTTCTTC

CDR3 length: 11
D gene: .
clone size: .
J gene: TRBJ1-1
V gene: TRBV29-1
CDR3 protein: CSVTSGGEAFF
CDR3 DNA: TGCAGCGTGACTAGCGGCGGTGAAGCTTTCTTT

CDR3 length: 15
D gene: .
clone size: .
J gene: TRBJ1-4
V gene: TRBV3-1/TRBV3-2
CDR3 protein: CASSLGPASNEKLFF
CDR3 DNA: TGTGCCAGCAGCCTGGGGCCAGCATCTAATGAAAAACTGTTTTTT

CDR3 length: 15
D gene: .
clone size: .
J gene: TRBJ1-2
V gene: TRBV5-5
CDR3 protein: CASSSTIGGGYGYTF
CDR3 DNA: TGTGCCAGCAGCTCCACAATCGGGGGGGGCTATGGCTACACCTTC

CDR3 length: 14
D gene: .
clone size: .
J gene: TRBJ2-7
V gene: TRBV19
CDR3 protein: CASSVQGGPYEQYF
CDR3 DNA: TGTGCCAGTAGTGTTCAGGGGGGTCCCTACGAGCAGTACTTC

CDR3 length: 13
D gene: .
clone size: .
J gene: TRBJ1-1
V gene: TRBV7-9
CDR3 protein: CASSRTGLTEAFF
CDR3 DNA: TGTGCCAGCAGCCGCACCGGACTCACTGAAGCTTTCTTT

CDR3 length: 13
D gene: .
clone size: .
J gene: TRBJ2-1
V gene: TRBV5-4
CDR3 protein: CASSSRIDNEQFF
CDR3 DNA: TGTGCCAGCAGCTCTAGAATCGACAATGAGCAGTTCTTC

CDR3 length: 15
D gene: TRBD1
clone size: .
J gene: TRBJ1-3
V gene: TRBV28
CDR3 protein: CASSPGQGAGNTIYF
CDR3 DNA: TGTGCCAGCAGCCCGGGACAGGGGGCTGGAAACACCATATATTTT

CDR3 length: 14
D gene: .
clone size: once
J gene: TRBJ1-2
V gene: TRBV30
CDR3 protein: CAWNRDPGIYGYTF
CDR3 DNA: TGTGCCTGGAACCGGGACCCGGGAATTTATGGCTACACCTTC

CDR3 length: 15
D gene: .
clone size: .
J gene: TRBJ2-1
V gene: TRBV2
CDR3 protein: CASSLRDTGDNEQFF
CDR3 DNA: TGTGCCAGCAGCCTCCGGGACACGGGGGACAATGAGCAGTTCTTC

CDR3 length: 16
D gene: .
clone size: .
J gene: TRBJ2-7
V gene: TRBV6-5
CDR3 protein: CASSYELGSSGDEQYF
CDR3 DNA: TGTGCCAGCAGTTACGAGTTGGGGTCCTCTGGGGACGAGCAGTACTTC

CDR3 length: 15
D gene: TRBD1
clone size: .
J gene: TRBJ2-7
V gene: TRBV4-2
CDR3 protein: CASSPGQGLAYEQYF
CDR3 DNA: TGTGCCAGCAGCCCTGGACAGGGTTTAGCGTACGAGCAGTACTTC

CDR3 length: 14
D gene: .
clone size: few
J gene: TRBJ2-7
V gene: TRBV11-2
CDR3 protein: CASSLDYRSYEQYF
CDR3 DNA: TGTGCCAGCAGCTTAGATTATAGGAGCTACGAGCAGTACTTC

CDR3 length: 16
D gene: TRBD1
clone size: .
J gene: TRBJ1-1
V gene: TRBV20-1
CDR3 protein: CSASKATGALVTEAFF
CDR3 DNA: TGCAGTGCTAGTAAGGCAACAGGGGCCCTGGTCACTGAAGCTTTCTTT

CDR3 length: 14
D gene: .
clone size: few
J gene: TRBJ1-2
V gene: TRBV6-5
CDR3 protein: CASSRDPTNYGYTF
CDR3 DNA: TGTGCCAGCAGTCGGGACCCCACAAACTATGGCTACACCTTC

CDR3 length: 14
D gene: TRBD2
clone size: once
J gene: TRBJ2-1
V gene: TRBV30
CDR3 protein: CAWGGGARGNEQFF
CDR3 DNA: TGTGCCTGGGGGGGAGGGGCTCGTGGGAATGAGCAGTTCTTC

CDR3 length: 16
D gene: .
clone size: .
J gene: TRBJ1-5
V gene: TRBV6-2/TRBV6-3
CDR3 protein: CASSIPRGWGNQPQHF
CDR3 DNA: TGTGCCAGCAGCATACCGAGAGGGTGGGGCAATCAGCCCCAGCATTTT

CDR3 length: 15
D gene: .
clone size: .
J gene: TRBJ2-3
V gene: TRBV28
CDR3 protein: CASSSPTAHTDTQYF
CDR3 DNA: TGTGCCAGCAGTTCTCCTACGGCACACACAGATACGCAGTATTTT

CDR3 length: 13
D gene: .
clone size: few
J gene: TRBJ1-3
V gene: TRBV30
CDR3 protein: CAWSEAGGNTIYF
CDR3 DNA: TGTGCCTGGAGTGAAGCAGGGGGAAACACCATATATTTT

CDR3 length: 15
D gene: .
clone size: .
J gene: TRBJ2-6
V gene: TRBV5-5
CDR3 protein: CASSLGVSGANVLTF
CDR3 DNA: TGTGCCAGCAGCTTGGGCGTCTCTGGGGCCAACGTCCTGACTTTC

CDR3 length: 15
D gene: TRBD2
clone size: .
J gene: TRBJ2-7
V gene: TRBV20-1
CDR3 protein: CSASTPTSGIYEQYF
CDR3 DNA: TGCAGTGCTAGTACCCCGACTAGCGGAATTTACGAGCAGTACTTC

CDR3 length: 16
D gene: TRBD1
clone size: .
J gene: TRBJ2-7
V gene: TRBV28
CDR3 protein: CASSLTGTGVDNEQYF
CDR3 DNA: TGTGCCAGCAGTCTAACGGGGACAGGCGTGGATAACGAGCAGTACTTC

CDR3 length: 16
D gene: TRBD2
clone size: .
J gene: TRBJ2-7
V gene: TRBV7-2
CDR3 protein: CASSLAPLAGGPEQYF
CDR3 DNA: TGTGCCAGCAGCTTAGCTCCGCTAGCGGGAGGGCCCGAGCAGTACTTC

CDR3 length: 12
D gene: .
clone size: .
J gene: TRBJ2-7
V gene: TRBV6-5
CDR3 protein: CASISLTLEQYF
CDR3 DNA: TGTGCCAGCATAAGCCTTACCCTCGAGCAGTACTTC

CDR3 length: 12
D gene: TRBD1
clone size: .
J gene: TRBJ1-1
V gene: TRBV4-2
CDR3 protein: CASSDRVTEAFF
CDR3 DNA: TGTGCCAGCAGCGACAGGGTCACTGAAGCTTTCTTT

CDR3 length: 13
D gene: .
clone size: few
J gene: TRBJ1-2
V gene: TRBV2
CDR3 protein: CASTYGGWYGYTF
CDR3 DNA: TGTGCCAGCACGTACGGGGGATGGTATGGCTACACCTTC

CDR3 length: 14
D gene: .
clone size: .
J gene: TRBJ2-2
V gene: TRBV4-3
CDR3 protein: CASSQEPNTGELFF
CDR3 DNA: TGCGCCAGCAGCCAAGAACCGAACACCGGGGAGCTGTTTTTT

CDR3 length: 14
D gene: .
clone size: .
J gene: TRBJ1-5
V gene: TRBV24-1
CDR3 protein: CATRGRRAPQPQHF
CDR3 DNA: TGTGCCACGAGGGGACGGAGAGCCCCTCAGCCCCAGCATTTT

CDR3 length: 18
D gene: .
clone size: few
J gene: TRBJ2-6
V gene: TRBV10-1
CDR3 protein: CASSEPREVLSGANVLTF
CDR3 DNA: TGCGCCAGCAGTGAGCCCAGGGAAGTACTCTCTGGGGCCAACGTCCTGACTTTC

CDR3 length: 13
D gene: .
clone size: .
J gene: TRBJ1-1
V gene: TRBV7-9
CDR3 protein: CASSSVGYTEAFF
CDR3 DNA: TGTGCCAGCAGCTCGGTGGGGTACACTGAAGCTTTCTTT

CDR3 length: 16
D gene: .
clone size: .
J gene: TRBJ1-1
V gene: TRBV9
CDR3 protein: CASSVLDGREYTEAFF
CDR3 DNA: TGTGCCAGCAGCGTATTGGACGGGCGAGAGTACACTGAAGCTTTCTTT

CDR3 length: 13
D gene: .
clone size: .
J gene: TRBJ1-2
V gene: TRBV7-9
CDR3 protein: CASSFSGNYGYTF
CDR3 DNA: TGTGCCAGCAGCTTTAGCGGCAACTATGGCTACACCTTC

CDR3 length: 17
D gene: TRBD2
clone size: .
J gene: TRBJ2-1
V gene: TRBV18
CDR3 protein: CASSPETSGSSYNEQFF
CDR3 DNA: TGTGCCAGCTCACCTGAGACTAGCGGGAGCTCCTACAATGAGCAGTTCTTC

CDR3 length: 14
D gene: TRBD1
clone size: .
J gene: TRBJ1-3
V gene: TRBV9
CDR3 protein: CASSRTGSENTIYF
CDR3 DNA: TGTGCCAGCAGCAGGACAGGGTCTGAAAACACCATATATTTT

CDR3 length: 12
D gene: .
clone size: once
J gene: TRBJ1-1
V gene: TRBV18
CDR3 protein: CASSPTGFEAFF
CDR3 DNA: TGTGCCAGCTCACCGACAGGATTTGAAGCTTTCTTT